This passage covers 18 T cell receptor beta chains from one sample sequenced in a study of T cell repertoires in cytomegalovirus infection. TCRdb re-called the reads through MiXCR, storing one row per CDR3 protein. The sample yields about 320,000 distinct CDR3 sequences, over 7.5% seen once. Sequenced: PBMCs. The receptors shown here come from a human donor in good health (CMV status not recorded). Some clones in this sample may be carry-over from other donors' samples.

This clonotype was found once. The junction shows a germline mismatch at one end, possibly a read error. The genes are TRBV28 and TRBJ1-4; D is ambiguous. Germline lookup yields CDR1 MDHEN and CDR2 SYDVKM. The CDR3 spans 11 residues. The CDR3 bases are TGTGCCAGCTGTTTTCATGAAAAACTGTTTTTT. Its protein is CASCFHEKLFF.

The gene calls are TRBV15 and TRBJ2-3; tentative D call: TRBD2 (7 bases). From germline, CDR1 is LNHNV and CDR2 YYDKDF (reference sequence). V lost 3 bases and J 2 bases, leaving 18 bases between the germline ends. The CDR3 loop spans 17 amino acids. CDR3: CATSRGGGWTVTDTQYF. CDR3 sequence (DNA): TGTGCCACCAGCAGGGGGGGGGGTTGGACAGTCACAGATACGCAGTATTTT.

This clonotype appeared a few times. The chain links TRBV25-1 to TRBJ2-1, with a weak D call TRBD1 (7 bases). The CDR3 has 14 amino acids. Germline assignment: CDR1 MGHDK and CDR2 SYGVNS. V was trimmed by 4 bases and J by 7 bases, leaving 14 bases between them. The CDR3 DNA follows: TGTGCCAGCAGTGGCAGGGGGGCGCCGAATGAGCAGTTCTTC. Protein sequence: CASSGRGAPNEQFF.

This clonotype was seen only a few times. The CDR3 bases are TGTGCCAGCAGTTACGGCCAGCCATCCTACAATGAGCAGTTCTTC. Amino acids: CASSYGQPSYNEQFF. The chain joins TRBV6-6 to TRBJ2-1, with unresolved D. The germline V and J ends were trimmed by 2 bases and 1 base, with 9 bases remaining between them. The CDR3 consists of 15 residues. Germline-derived CDR1 and CDR2 are MNHNY and SVGAGI (reference sequence).

This chain uses TRBV28 with TRBJ2-7, with 13 bases lining up with TRBD2. V was pared by 3 bases and J by 7 bases, with 18 bases of the junction left unmatched. Germline values: CDR1 MDHEN, CDR2 SYDVKM. CDR3 length equals 19 residues. The CDR3 sequence is CASSLVRTSGREGLGEQYF. The DNA for the CDR3 is TGTGCCAGCAGTTTGGTCCGGACTAGCGGGAGAGAGGGGTTGGGGGAGCAGTACTTC.

In its sample, this clonotype was seen a few times. The CDR3 region is CASSVQGYEQYF. The CDR3 nucleotides are TGTGCCAGCAGTGTTCAGGGCTACGAGCAGTACTTC. The chain employs TRBV2 and TRBJ2-7, with a weak D call TRBD1 (5 bases). Looked up from germline, CDR1 is SNHLY and CDR2 is FYNNEI. V was shortened by 4 bases and J by 3 bases, with 7 bases between the two germline ends. The CDR3 is 12 amino acids.

There are many counts of this clonotype. The V gene is TRBV3-1, the J gene TRBJ2-1; 10 bases map to TRBD2. J was trimmed by 0 bases and V by 0 bases; bases with no gene match: 5. Germline V CDR1 and CDR2: LGHDT, YNNKEL (reference sequence). This CDR3 is built from 18 residues. This chain's CDR3 is CASSQDPSGRGSYNEQFF. The CDR3 DNA reads TGTGCCAGCAGCCAAGATCCCAGCGGGAGGGGCTCCTACAATGAGCAGTTCTTC.

This clonotype was recorded many times. This rearrangement joins TRBV2 to TRBJ1-2, with a tentative D call TRBD1 (5 bases). The CDR3 length is 14 residues. Germline assignment: CDR1 SNHLY and CDR2 FYNNEI. Trimming removed 5 bases at V and 7 bases at J, with 17 bases between. In nucleotides, the CDR3 is TGTGCCAGCAGTTCCAGGTCGACAGTGAGTGGCTACACCTTC. It codes for CASSSRSTVSGYTF.

This clonotype was seen only a few times. The chain combines TRBV5-4 with TRBJ1-2, with D hard to call. Germline V gene lookup returns CDR1 SGHNT and CDR2 YYREEE (reference sequence). V dropped 1 base and J dropped 2 bases, with 21 bases sitting between them. The length of the CDR3 is 18 residues. This chain's CDR3 is CASSLNNLRRQANYGYTF. CDR3 nucleotides: TGTGCCAGCAGCTTGAATAATCTAAGGCGGCAGGCCAACTATGGCTACACCTTC. Full variable domain (remainder filled in from reference TRBV5-4 and TRBJ1-2): ETGVTQSPTHLIKTRGQQVTLRCSSQSGHNTVSWYQQALGQGPQFIFQYYREEENGRGNFPPRFSGLQFPNYSSELNVNALELDDSALYLCASSLNNLRRQANYGYTFGSGTRLTVV.

This clonotype was detected many times. The rearrangement uses TRBV7-8 and TRBJ2-3; 8 bases are shared with TRBD1. V was pared by 4 bases and J by 5 bases, with 14 bases of the junction left unmatched. Germline V gene data show CDR1 as SGHVS and CDR2 as FQNEAQ. The CDR3 totals 17 residues. DNA of the CDR3: TGTGCCAGCAGCTCTAGCCGGGGACAGGTGCCCAGAGATACGCAGTATTTT. This gives the protein CASSSSRGQVPRDTQYF.

The sample holds many counts of this clonotype. The chain has TRBV12-3 or TRBV12-4 and TRBJ2-1; weak D call: TRBD1 (5 bases). The CDR3 runs to 13 residues. With 5 bases removed from V and 9 bases from J, the gap between germline ends came to 14 bases. CDR3 in DNA: TGTGCCAGCAGTACGAAGGGGTTTGTTGAGCAGTTCTTC. Translation: CASSTKGFVEQFF.

The gene calls are TRBV12-3 or TRBV12-4 and TRBJ1-3; the D is unclear. V gave up 3 bases and J gave up 1 base, with 4 bases separating them. CDR3 size: 13 residues. CDR3 loop: CASSFASGNTIYF. The CDR3 DNA follows: TGTGCCAGCAGTTTTGCTTCTGGAAACACCATATATTTT.

This clonotype was seen at least ten times. The chain joins TRBV7-2 to TRBJ2-2; TRBD2 matches 9 bases. Per the germline V gene, CDR1 is SGHTA and CDR2 is FQGNSA. This CDR3 contains 18 residues. V dropped 6 bases and J dropped 8; count of bases not matched to a gene: 19. CDR3 nucleotide sequence: TGTGCCAGCAGTCCTCCCCCCGGACTAGCGAGCCCCAGAGGGGAGCTGTTTTTT. It specifies CASSPPPGLASPRGELFF.

This sequence joins TRBV6-5 and TRBJ2-3; TRBD1 aligns across 11 bases. CDR1 is MNHEY, CDR2 SVGAGI, per germline. This CDR3 contains 16 residues. The junction had 5 bases not matched to a gene; V was cut back by 5 bases and J by 1 base. The CDR3 sequence: CASSPGQGARTDTQYF. The CDR3 bases are TGTGCCAGCAGTCCCGGACAGGGGGCTCGCACAGATACGCAGTATTTT.

This clonotype was seen a handful of times. DNA for the CDR3: TGTGCCAGCAGCTCCCTTGTGGGCGGTCCTGAAGCTTTCTTT. This sequence encodes CASSSLVGGPEAFF. The rearrangement uses TRBV7-2 and TRBJ1-1; D unclear. Germline V gives CDR1 SGHTA, CDR2 FQGNSA. CDR3 length equals 14 residues. V gave up 4 bases and J gave up 6 bases, with 15 bases separating them.

This rearrangement joins TRBV7-4 to TRBJ2-3; 14 nucleotides agree with TRBD2. This CDR3 is 19 amino acids long. The V gene's germline CDR1 is SGHVT and CDR2 SQSDAQ. J lost 0 bases, V lost 7 bases, and 12 bases had no gene match. The chain's CDR3 is CASIATGLAGVFSTDTQYF. In DNA form, the CDR3 reads TGTGCCAGCATCGCGACGGGACTAGCGGGGGTTTTTAGCACAGATACGCAGTATTTT.

This clonotype was counted at least ten times. This CDR3 reads CASSQHYEQYF. The CDR3, as DNA: TGTGCCAGCAGCCAACACTACGAGCAGTACTTC. V and J are TRBV7-2 and TRBJ2-7; no firm D call. V dropped 5 bases and J dropped 3 bases, with 5 bases sitting between them. Germline V CDR1 and CDR2: SGHTA, FQGNSA. The CDR3 sequence is 11 residues long.

This clonotype came up many times. The J gene is TRBJ2-1, the V gene TRBV6-2 or TRBV6-3; 9 nucleotides agree with TRBD1. The CDR3 is 16 amino acids. V dropped 5 bases and J dropped 5; count of bases not matched to a gene: 10. In germline, CDR1 is MNHEY, CDR2 SVGEGT. The CDR3 reads CASSPPGTGIHNEQFF. CDR3 DNA: TGTGCCAGCAGTCCGCCCGGGACAGGGATTCACAATGAGCAGTTCTTC.